The text below deals with one T cell receptor (beta chain). Its target is not known. A second 7 to 11 cycle PCR used barcoded and J-beta primers. TCRdb ran MiXCR on the 5' RACE reads and lists one entry per CDR3 protein. This table holds about 1.4 million distinct CDR3 sequences, roughly 60% found once. Trimming removed 1 base at V and 0 bases at J, with 9 bases between. This CDR3 has 15 amino acids. Germline-derived CDR1 and CDR2 are SGDLS and YYNGEE. Each donor gave 9 to 10 milliliters of peripheral blood. This sample was taken from a study of blood T cells in healthy people across ages. In the study overall: Capture via template switching afforded approximately one barcoded beta molecule per two T cells. Whole-study findings and limits: Long-lived donors had more naive CD4+ cells and higher diversity than aged donors. Across the age range, TCR beta diversity per million T cells fell in a roughly linear way.

The genes are TRBV9 and TRBJ2-3; D not resolved. The clonotype originates from a man between 18 and 35 years old in good health. The sequenced sample was blood. The CDR3 DNA is TGTGCCAGCAGCGTACCCTGGGAAAGCACAGATACGCAGTATTTT. Translated, it gives CASSVPWESTDTQYF.